The next 24 T cell receptor beta chains were all read from a single sample in a study of immune evolution from preneoplasia to lung adenocarcinoma. This table comes from immunoSEQ multiplex PCR, and its TCRdb copy is limited to in-frame clones, with some not included. The top ten clones hold over 3% of a sample with more than 9,500 clones, more than 75% of them seen once. Sequencing was carried out using FFPE tissue from an adenomatous hyperplasia lung lesion. The subset denotes: atypical adenomatous hyperplasia (AAH), lung preneoplasia. All receptors come from a person aged 45-69 years with lung adenocarcinoma.

The chain combines TRBV5-6 with TRBJ2-7, with TRBD1 matching 9 bases. The trim removed 3 bases at V and 2 bases at J, leaving 6 bases unmatched. The CDR3 runs 15 residues. Germline CDR1 and CDR2: SGHDT and YYEEEE. The CDR3 coding sequence is TGTGCCAGCAGCTACCCGGGACAGGGAACCTACGAGCAGTACTTC. The encoded protein is CASSYPGQGTYEQYF.

This chain connects TRBV5-4 to TRBJ1-1; D is possibly TRBD1 (5 bases). Deletions cut 3 bases from V and 1 base from J, with 7 bases between. The CDR3 has 13 residues. Germline V gives CDR1 SGHNT, CDR2 YYREEE (reference sequence). The CDR3 region is CASSSGANTEAFF. The DNA of the CDR3 is TGTGCCAGCAGCTCCGGGGCGAACACTGAAGCTTTCTTT.

This chain links TRBV6-5 with TRBJ2-7, with D uncertain. Germline V gene data show CDR1 as MNHEY and CDR2 as SVGAGI. The CDR3 is 12 residues long. Trimming removed 5 bases at V and 2 bases at J, with 7 bases between. CDR3 loop: CASSHDPYEQYF. Here the CDR3 DNA reads TGTGCCAGCAGTCATGACCCCTACGAGCAGTACTTC.

This chain connects TRBV7-8 to TRBJ1-1, with no clear D. Per germline, CDR1 SGHVS and CDR2 FQNEAQ. The CDR3 is made up of 12 amino acids. Trimming stripped 3 bases from V and 4 bases from J, with 6 bases between. The CDR3 nucleotides read TGTGCCAGCAGCTTCCGGACCACTGAAGCTTTCTTT. Translated: CASSFRTTEAFF. Filled out from reference TRBV7-8 and TRBJ1-1, the complete variable domain reads GAGVSQSPRYKVAKRGQDVALRCDPISGHVSLFWYQQALGQGPEFLTYFQNEAQLDKSGLPSDRFFAERPEGSVSTLKIQRTQQEDSAVYLCASSFRTTEAFFGQGTRLTVV.

This clone was observed once. The chain carries TRBV6-1 and TRBJ1-1, with TRBD1 matching 7 bases. Trimming removed 4 bases from V and 8 bases from J; junction bases left unmatched: 7. The CDR3 is 13 amino acids. CDR1 and CDR2 (germline): MNHNS, SASEGT. DNA for the CDR3: TGTGCCAGCAGTGCCTCCGGGACAGCCGAAGCTTTCTTT. It specifies CASSASGTAEAFF.

V usage is TRBV6-5 and J usage is TRBJ2-4; 7 bases map to TRBD1. The CDR3 consists of 12 residues. Germline loops: CDR1 MNHEY, CDR2 SVGAGI. The V and J ends lost 7 bases and 3 bases, in that order; junction bases with no gene match: 0. Written as DNA, the CDR3 is TGTGCCAGCACAGGGGGCAAAAACATTCAGTACTTC. Translated: CASTGGKNIQYF.

The chain is built from TRBV5-1 and TRBJ2-3; D gene uncertain. V was trimmed by 0 bases and J by 1 base, leaving 3 bases between them. The CDR3 runs 13 residues. CDR1 is SGHRS and CDR2 is YFSETQ in the germline V gene. The CDR3 is CASSLGRTDTQYF. DNA for the CDR3: TGCGCCAGCAGCTTGGGCCGCACAGATACGCAGTATTTT. Combining the CDR3 with reference TRBV5-1 and TRBJ2-3 gives the whole variable domain KAGVTQTPRYLIKTRGQQVTLSCSPISGHRSVSWYQQTPGQGLQFLFEYFSETQRNKGNFPGRFSGRQFSNSRSEMNVSTLELGDSALYLCASSLGRTDTQYFGPGTRLTVL.

The chain couples TRBV19 to TRBJ1-5; D unresolved. The CDR3 has 15 amino acids. V lost 4 bases to trimming and J lost 1 base, with 11 bases between them. From germline, CDR1 is LNHDA and CDR2 SQIVND (reference sequence). In DNA form, the CDR3 reads TGTGCCAGTAGTAGGACCCAAGAGAGCAATCAGCCCCAGCATTTT. This gives the protein CASSRTQESNQPQHF.

V usage is TRBV7-9 and J usage is TRBJ1-3; 9 bases are a match to TRBD1. This CDR3 region has 16 residues. Germline CDR1 and CDR2: SEHNR and FQNEAQ (reference sequence). V lost 4 bases, J lost 4 bases, and 8 bases stayed unmatched. In nucleotides, the CDR3 is TGTGCCAGCAGCTCAACTCCACAGGGGGCGGGAAACACCATATATTTT. It is translated as CASSSTPQGAGNTIYF.

The genes are TRBV7-9 and TRBJ1-6, with D uncertain. Germline CDR1 reads SEHNR; CDR2 reads FQNEAQ (reference sequence). Trimming took off 1 base at V and 0 bases at J, with 10 bases between the two ends. CDR3 length: 17 residues. Here the CDR3 reads CASSLGNMSSYNSPLHF. The CDR3 DNA sequence: TGTGCCAGCAGCTTAGGTAACATGAGCTCCTATAATTCACCCCTCCACTTT.

The chain combines TRBV18 with TRBJ1-5; TRBD1 matches 7 bases. Per germline, CDR1 KGHSH and CDR2 LQKENI. This CDR3 region has 15 residues. V was clipped by 3 bases and J by 4 bases; unmatched bases: 6. CDR3 loop: CASSPDRVPNQPQHF. For the CDR3, the DNA is TGTGCCAGCTCACCCGACAGGGTACCAAATCAGCCCCAGCATTTT.

The chain uses TRBV5-4 and TRBJ2-3, with D possibly being TRBD1 (6 bases). The CDR3 covers 16 residues. Germline V gene data show CDR1 as SGHNT and CDR2 as YYREEE (reference sequence). Trimming left V 1 base short and J 1 base short, with 13 bases between. DNA for the CDR3: TGTGCCAGCAGCTTGCAGGGGCTCGGGGGCACAGATACGCAGTATTTT. This codes for CASSLQGLGGTDTQYF.

This chain links TRBV6-4 with TRBJ2-1, with 9 positions matching TRBD2. This CDR3 spans 20 amino acids. J gave up 1 base and V 4 bases, and 17 bases lay outside the gene matches. The germline V gene encodes CDR1 MRHNA and CDR2 SNTAGT. DNA of the CDR3: TGTGCCAGCAGTGTAGTAGCGGGACTAGCCCAGCGCCCATCCTACAATGAGCAGTTCTTC. Its protein product is CASSVVAGLAQRPSYNEQFF.

The chain combines TRBV4-1 with TRBJ1-2; a possible D gene is TRBD1 (5 bases). The germline V gene encodes CDR1 MGHRA and CDR2 YSYEKL. V was trimmed by 3 bases and J by 8 bases, leaving 19 bases between them. CDR3 length equals 15 residues. In DNA, the CDR3 is TGCGCCAGCAGCCAGCTCGCGGGGGTTGGCCGGGGCTACACCTTC. Its protein product is CASSQLAGVGRGYTF.

About this clone: At one end, the junction sequence differs from germline, possibly due to a read error. The same CDR3 is also encoded by other DNA sequences in this sample. V is TRBV7-9 and J is TRBJ2-5; perhaps TRBD2 as D (5 bases). This CDR3 has 13 amino acids. The germline gives CDR1 SEHNR, CDR2 FQNEAQ (reference sequence). The CDR3 protein is CASSLLGESSQYF. The CDR3 DNA reads as TGTGCCAGCAGCTTACTTGGGGAGTCGTCCCAATACTTC.

This chain links TRBV7-2 with TRBJ2-7, with D possibly TRBD2 on 6 matching bases. V lost 5 bases and J 5 bases, leaving 16 bases between the germline ends. The CDR3 runs 14 residues. Germline V lookup: CDR1 SGHTA, CDR2 FQGNSA. The CDR3 coding sequence is TGTGCCAGCAGCAACGGACGGGAGTGGGACGAGCAGTACTTC. Translating it yields CASSNGREWDEQYF.

The rearrangement joins TRBV28 to TRBJ1-6; the match to TRBD1 covers 12 bases. Germline CDR1 reads MDHEN; CDR2 reads SYDVKM. This CDR3 is 15 amino acids long. After removal of 5 bases from V and 11 bases from J, the junction contained 7 bases not matched to a gene. The CDR3 loop is CASSAGGQGATPLHF. Here the CDR3 DNA reads TGTGCCAGCAGTGCGGGGGGACAGGGGGCGACACCCCTCCACTTT.

Comment on this clone: This sample also contains other DNA sequences that code for the same CDR3. This chain connects TRBV4-1 to TRBJ2-1; D gene unclear. The CDR3 is made up of 12 amino acids. V was trimmed by 1 base and J by 9 bases, leaving 7 bases between them. Germline loops: CDR1 MGHRA, CDR2 YSYEKL. The CDR3 protein is CASSQGGIEQFF. Written as DNA, the CDR3 is TGCGCCAGCAGCCAAGGCGGAATTGAGCAGTTCTTC.

V usage is TRBV30 and J usage is TRBJ1-1; D perhaps matches TRBD1 (5 bases). The CDR3 has 12 residues. V lost 4 bases and J lost 3, with 9 bases in between. Germline values: CDR1 GTSNPN, CDR2 SVGIG (reference sequence). CDR3 in DNA: TGTGCCTGGACAGGGTCTTACACTGAAGCTTTCTTT. This codes for CAWTGSYTEAFF.

This chain links TRBV14 with TRBJ1-4; 7 bases map to TRBD1. Trimming took 6 bases from V and 8 from J; bases not matched to a gene: 6. Germline CDR1 reads SGHDN; CDR2 reads FVKESK. This CDR3 is built from 13 residues. CDR3 in DNA: TGTGCCAGCAGGCTGACAGGGAAAGAAAAACTGTTTTTT. This encodes CASRLTGKEKLFF.

This clone occurred a few times. The rearrangement uses TRBV2 and TRBJ2-7, with TRBD1 as a possible D gene (5 bases). Germline V gene sequence: CDR1 SNHLY, CDR2 FYNNEI. V dropped 3 bases and J dropped 0 bases, with 9 bases sitting between them. This CDR3 comprises 14 residues. As DNA, the CDR3 is TGTGCCAGCAGTGAGAGACAGCGCTCCTACGAGCAGTACTTC. Protein: CASSERQRSYEQYF.

This chain links TRBV19 with TRBJ2-7, with D maybe TRBD1 (5 bases). Trimming pared 4 bases from V and 3 bases from J, leaving 13 bases between. The CDR3 is 14 amino acids. CDR1 is LNHDA and CDR2 is SQIVND in the germline V gene (reference sequence). The CDR3 DNA reads as TGTGCCAGTAGTAGCAGTGGACACCTCTACGAGCAGTACTTC. Residues: CASSSSGHLYEQYF.

The rearrangement links TRBV6-1 to TRBJ1-1, with unresolved D. The CDR3 runs to 12 residues. The ends were cut back, 0 bases at V and 8 bases at J, with 7 bases in the middle. Germline CDR1 MNHNS, CDR2 SASEGT. The CDR3 bases are TGTGCCAGCAGTGAAGCGTGGAGCGAAGCTTTCTTT. As protein: CASSEAWSEAFF.

V gene TRBV19 combines with J gene TRBJ1-2; possible D gene TRBD1, 5 bases. From germline, CDR1 is LNHDA and CDR2 SQIVND (reference sequence). Deletions cut 5 bases from V and 8 bases from J, with 12 bases between. The CDR3 sequence is 12 residues long. For the CDR3, the DNA is TGTGCCAGTAGTCCCGGACACGGAGGCTACACCTTC. Residues: CASSPGHGGYTF.